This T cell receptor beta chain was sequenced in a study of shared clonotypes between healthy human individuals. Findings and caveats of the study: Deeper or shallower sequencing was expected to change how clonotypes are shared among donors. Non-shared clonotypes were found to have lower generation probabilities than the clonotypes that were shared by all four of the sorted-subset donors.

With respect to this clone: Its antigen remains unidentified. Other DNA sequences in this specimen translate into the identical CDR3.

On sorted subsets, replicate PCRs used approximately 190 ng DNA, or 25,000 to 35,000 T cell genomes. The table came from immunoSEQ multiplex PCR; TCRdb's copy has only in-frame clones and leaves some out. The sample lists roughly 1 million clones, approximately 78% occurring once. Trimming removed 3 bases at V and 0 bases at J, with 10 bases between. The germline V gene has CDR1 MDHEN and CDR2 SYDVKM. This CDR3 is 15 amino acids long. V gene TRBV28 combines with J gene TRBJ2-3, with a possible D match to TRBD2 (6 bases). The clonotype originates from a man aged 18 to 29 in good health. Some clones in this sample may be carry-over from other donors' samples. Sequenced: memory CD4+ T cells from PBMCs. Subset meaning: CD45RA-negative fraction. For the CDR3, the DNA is TGTGCCAGCAGTTTCGGAGGAGGGAGCACAGATACGCAGTATTTT. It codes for CASSFGGGSTDTQYF.